A single sample is the source of the 22 T cell receptor beta chains below, sequenced in a study of shared clonotypes between healthy human individuals. TCRdb keeps only in-frame clones here, not all; method: immunoSEQ multiplex PCR. The repertoire includes approximately 2.5 million clones, 90% to 95% of them detected once, and 0.36% sits in the top ten. The sample comprised naive CD4+ T cells from PBMCs. Described subset: CD45RA+ positively selected. The receptor source for this set is a man aged 18 to 29 in good health. Some clones in this sample may be carry-over from other donors' samples.

This clone came up once. The genes are TRBV30 and TRBJ2-1; D possibly corresponds to TRBD2 (6 bases). This CDR3 has 11 residues. V was pared by 2 bases and J by 16 bases, with 15 bases between. The germline V gene has CDR1 GTSNPN and CDR2 SVGIG (reference sequence). The CDR3 region has the DNA TGTGCCTGGAGTCAGGGCGGGATTCAATTCTTC. Translation: CAWSQGGIQFF.

This chain joins TRBV29-1 and TRBJ1-1, with 7 bases lining up with TRBD1. J gave up 8 bases and V 5 bases, and 11 bases lay outside the gene matches. The CDR3 runs 13 residues. Looked up from germline, CDR1 is SQVTM and CDR2 is ANQGSEA. This chain's CDR3 is CSVQGEVLREAFF. Written as DNA, the CDR3 is TGCAGCGTTCAGGGGGAGGTGTTAAGGGAAGCTTTCTTT.

The gene calls are TRBV5-6 and TRBJ1-2, with 8 bases matching TRBD1. The V gene's germline CDR1 is SGHDT and CDR2 YYEEEE. The CDR3 sequence is 15 residues long. V dropped 0 bases and J dropped 3; count of bases not matched to a gene: 4. CDR3 loop: CASSLGPTGDYGYTF. In DNA, the CDR3 is TGTGCCAGCAGCTTGGGGCCGACAGGGGACTATGGCTACACCTTC.

This clone came up once. The chain carries TRBV10-2 and TRBJ2-3, with 10 bases fitting TRBD2. This CDR3 spans 16 amino acids. The V and J ends lost 3 bases and 1 base, in that order; junction bases with no gene match: 4. CDR1 and CDR2 from the germline V gene are WSHSY and SAAADI. The CDR3 nucleotides are TGCGCCAGCAGTGATAGCGGGAGGCCTGGCACAGATACGCAGTATTTT. Translation: CASSDSGRPGTDTQYF.

The V call is TRBV28, the J call TRBJ2-7, with TRBD1 matching over 7 bases. Germline values: CDR1 MDHEN, CDR2 SYDVKM. V was pared by 3 bases and J by 2 bases, with 4 bases of the junction left unmatched. The CDR3 runs to 14 residues. The chain's CDR3 is CASSFPGQPYEQYF. CDR3 in DNA: TGTGCCAGCAGTTTCCCGGGACAGCCCTACGAGCAGTACTTC.

A note on this clone: This CDR3 is also generated by other DNA sequences in the sample. V is TRBV11-2 and J is TRBJ2-5; D is possibly TRBD2 (6 bases). This CDR3 comprises 13 residues. The germline CDR1 and CDR2 sequences are SGHAT and FQNNGV. Trimming took off 1 base at V and 5 bases at J, with 8 bases between the two ends. The CDR3 DNA reads as TGTGCCAGCAGCTTAGTACGGGAGGAGACCCAGTACTTC. Amino acid sequence: CASSLVREETQYF.

V usage is TRBV6-1 and J usage is TRBJ2-2; D may be TRBD1 (5 bases). The V end lost 5 bases, the J end lost 2 bases, and 6 bases lay between the germline ends. The CDR3 has 13 residues. Germline V gene sequence: CDR1 MNHNS, CDR2 SASEGT. The CDR3 sequence is CASSRTNTGELFF. Written as DNA, the CDR3 is TGTGCCAGCAGTCGGACAAACACCGGGGAGCTGTTTTTT.

A remark on this clone: Other DNA variants within this sample encode the same CDR3. This chain links TRBV2 with TRBJ1-1; D uncertain. Germline values: CDR1 SNHLY, CDR2 FYNNEI. The ends were cut back, 6 bases at V and 1 base at J, with 3 bases in the middle. This CDR3 comprises 11 residues. CDR3 protein: CASRENTEAFF. The CDR3 DNA reads TGTGCCAGCAGAGAGAACACTGAAGCTTTCTTT. Full variable domain (missing parts from reference TRBV2 and TRBJ1-1): EPEVTQTPSHQVTQMGQEVILRCVPISNHLYFYWYRQILGQKVEFLVSFYNNEISEKSEIFDDQFSVERPDGSNFTLKIRSTKLEDSAMYFCASRENTEAFFGQGTRLTVV.

There are a few counts of this clone. This chain links TRBV28 with TRBJ1-1; D ambiguous. Germline V lookup: CDR1 MDHEN, CDR2 SYDVKM. V was trimmed by 2 bases and J by 7 bases, leaving 8 bases between them. The CDR3 length is 12 residues. The CDR3 DNA reads as TGTGCCAGCAGTTTACCTGGGTATGAAGCTTTCTTT. It codes for CASSLPGYEAFF.

CDR3 bases: TGTGCCAGCAGTTTATTTCGCACCGGGGAGCTGTTTTTT. As protein: CASSLFRTGELFF. The genes are TRBV28 and TRBJ2-2; D not certain. CDR3 size: 13 residues. Germline V gives CDR1 MDHEN, CDR2 SYDVKM. V was clipped by 1 base and J by 4 bases, with 4 bases between them.

This clone appeared once. CDR3 coding DNA: TGTGCCATCAGTGAGACTATAGAGGGCTATGAGCAGTTCTTC. Its translation is CAISETIEGYEQFF. This chain links TRBV10-3 with TRBJ2-1; weak D call: TRBD2 (5 bases). The V end was cut by 2 bases, the J end by 8 bases, with 13 bases between. The CDR3 length is 14 residues. The germline CDR1 and CDR2 sequences are ENHRY and SYGVKD.

The chain joins TRBV28 to TRBJ2-2; possibly TRBD1 or TRBD2 for D (5 bases each). The germline gives CDR1 MDHEN, CDR2 SYDVKM. Trimming shortened V by 8 bases and J by 4 bases, and 17 bases separated the two germline ends. This CDR3 spans 15 amino acids. This chain's CDR3 is CASFPEGWGTGELFF. DNA of the CDR3: TGTGCCAGCTTCCCCGAGGGGTGGGGCACCGGGGAGCTGTTTTTT.

The J gene is TRBJ2-7, the V gene TRBV4-1; D possibly corresponds to TRBD2 (6 bases). Germline CDR1 reads MGHRA; CDR2 reads YSYEKL. This CDR3 comprises 16 residues. Trimming pared 4 bases from V and 3 bases from J, leaving 19 bases between. CDR3 loop: CASSPRGSSGIYEQYF. The CDR3, as DNA: TGCGCCAGCAGCCCAAGAGGAAGTAGCGGAATCTACGAGCAGTACTTC.

The rearrangement joins TRBV5-4 to TRBJ2-2; 7 bases line up with TRBD1. The germline V gene has CDR1 SGHNT and CDR2 YYREEE (reference sequence). Trimming took 1 base from V and 4 from J; bases not matched to a gene: 1. This CDR3 spans 14 amino acids. The CDR3 loop is CASSLRQGTGELFF. CDR3 nucleotides: TGTGCCAGCAGCTTGCGACAGGGCACCGGGGAGCTGTTTTTT.

Concerning this clone: The junction does not match germline at one end; this may be a read error. Other DNA sequences from this sample encode an identical CDR3 as well. The chain links TRBV5-1 to TRBJ2-5; D gene uncertain. Germline CDR1 reads SGHRS; CDR2 reads YFSETQ. The CDR3 has 12 residues. The CDR3: CASSLGLETQYF. In nucleotides, the CDR3 is TGCGCCAGCAGTTTGGGGTTGGAGACCCAGTACTTC.

V gene TRBV15 combines with J gene TRBJ2-3; tentative D call: TRBD2 (7 bases). V shed 2 bases and J shed 1 base, with 13 bases lying between them. Germline CDR1 and CDR2: LNHNV and YYDKDF (reference sequence). This CDR3 spans 16 amino acids. CDR3 sequence reads: CATSRTPGGRTDTQYF. The CDR3 DNA reads TGTGCCACCAGCAGAACCCCCGGGGGGCGCACAGATACGCAGTATTTT.

This chain connects TRBV6-5 to TRBJ1-5; no definite D call. The V gene's germline CDR1 is MNHEY and CDR2 SVGAGI. V was clipped by 6 bases and J by 0 bases, with 9 bases between them. This CDR3 contains 14 residues. The CDR3 is CASRRAFSNQPQHF. CDR3 bases: TGTGCCAGCAGGCGGGCCTTTAGCAATCAGCCCCAGCATTTT.

The chain recombines TRBV5-4 with TRBJ1-2; possibly TRBD1 for D (6 bases). In germline, CDR1 is SGHNT, CDR2 YYREEE (reference sequence). CDR3 length equals 14 residues. With 0 bases removed from V and 4 bases from J, the gap between germline ends came to 10 bases. The CDR3 coding sequence is TGTGCCAGCAGCTTGGTATCAGGGGCCTATGGCTACACCTTC. Its translation: CASSLVSGAYGYTF. Using reference TRBV5-4 and TRBJ1-2 for the parts outside the CDR3, the full variable domain is ETGVTQSPTHLIKTRGQQVTLRCSSQSGHNTVSWYQQALGQGPQFIFQYYREEENGRGNFPPRFSGLQFPNYSSELNVNALELDDSALYLCASSLVSGAYGYTFGSGTRLTVV.

The rearrangement joins TRBV25-1 to TRBJ1-1; D call uncertain. Germline V gives CDR1 MGHDK, CDR2 SYGVNS. The CDR3 length is 13 residues. Trimming removed 6 bases at V and 0 bases at J, with 8 bases between. The CDR3 loop is CASRDLLNTEAFF. The CDR3 DNA follows: TGTGCCAGCAGGGACCTACTGAACACTGAAGCTTTCTTT.

This clone was seen a single time. The chain employs TRBV7-2 and TRBJ1-1, with unresolved D. The germline V gene encodes CDR1 SGHTA and CDR2 FQGNSA. The CDR3 has 13 amino acids. The V end was cut by 1 base, the J end by 11 bases, with 14 bases between. In DNA form, the CDR3 reads TGTGCCAGCAGCTTAGAACGGGTTGGTGCGGCTTTCTTT. It is translated as CASSLERVGAAFF.

The rearrangement joins TRBV2 to TRBJ2-7; 8 nucleotides align to TRBD2. Losses at the gene ends were 8 bases for V and 5 bases for J; bases not matched to a gene: 8. CDR1 and CDR2 from the germline V gene are SNHLY and FYNNEI. This CDR3 comprises 13 residues. CDR3 DNA sequence: TGTGCCAGCCAGCGGGAGAAACTCCACGAGCAGTACTTC. It codes for CASQREKLHEQYF.

The chain carries TRBV4-1 and TRBJ2-7, with 16 bases identical to TRBD2. The CDR3 runs 18 residues. V lost 4 bases to trimming and J lost 0 bases; unmatched junction nucleotides: 6. Germline lookup yields CDR1 MGHRA and CDR2 YSYEKL. In DNA form, the CDR3 reads TGCGCCAGCAGCCCGGGACTAGCGGGAGGGCGGCTCTCCTACGAGCAGTACTTC. Amino acid sequence: CASSPGLAGGRLSYEQYF.